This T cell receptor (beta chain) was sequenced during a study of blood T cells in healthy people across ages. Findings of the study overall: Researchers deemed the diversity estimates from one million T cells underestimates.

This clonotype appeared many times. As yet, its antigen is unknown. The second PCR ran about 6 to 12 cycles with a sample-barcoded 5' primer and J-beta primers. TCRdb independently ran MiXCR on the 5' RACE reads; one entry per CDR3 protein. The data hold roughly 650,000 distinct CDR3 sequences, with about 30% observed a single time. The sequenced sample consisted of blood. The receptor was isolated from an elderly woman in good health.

The CDR3 DNA reads as TGTGCCAGCAGGTTGGACAGGGCAACCTACGAGCAGTACTTC. It yields the protein CASRLDRATYEQYF. This rearrangement joins TRBV7-2 to TRBJ2-7, with TRBD1 matching 8 bases. Trimming took 6 bases from V and 2 from J; bases not matched to a gene: 6. Germline loops: CDR1 SGHTA, CDR2 FQGNSA. The CDR3 loop spans 14 amino acids.